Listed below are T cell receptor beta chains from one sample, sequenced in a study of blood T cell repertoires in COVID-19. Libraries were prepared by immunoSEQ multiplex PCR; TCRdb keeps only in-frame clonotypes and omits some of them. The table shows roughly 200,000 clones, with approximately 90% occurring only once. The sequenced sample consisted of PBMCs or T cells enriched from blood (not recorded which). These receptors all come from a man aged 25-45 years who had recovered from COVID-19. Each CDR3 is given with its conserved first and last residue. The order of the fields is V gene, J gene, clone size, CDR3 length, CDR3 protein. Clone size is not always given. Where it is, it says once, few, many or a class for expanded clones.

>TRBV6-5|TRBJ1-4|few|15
CASSYGGSRNEKLFF
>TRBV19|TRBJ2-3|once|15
CASSITSGGGDTQYF
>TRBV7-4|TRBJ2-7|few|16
CASSLQFDRGCYEQYF
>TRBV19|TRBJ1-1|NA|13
CASSINRDTEAFF
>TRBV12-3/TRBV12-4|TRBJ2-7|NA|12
CASSLLEYEQYF
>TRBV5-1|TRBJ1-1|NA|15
CASRTGDRVNTEAFF
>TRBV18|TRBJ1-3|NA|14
CASSLQGTGNTIYF
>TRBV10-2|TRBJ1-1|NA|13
CASRRGINTEAFF
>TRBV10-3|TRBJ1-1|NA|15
CAISESTREGTEAFF
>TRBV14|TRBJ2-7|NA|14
CASSQVSGAGEQYF
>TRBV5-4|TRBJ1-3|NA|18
CASSLGSRQGRSGNTIYF
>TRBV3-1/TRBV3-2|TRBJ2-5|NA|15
CASSHQLAGEETQYF
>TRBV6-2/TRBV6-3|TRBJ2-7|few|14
CASSTGQGADEQYF
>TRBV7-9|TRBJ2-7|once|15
CASSISGGASYEQYF
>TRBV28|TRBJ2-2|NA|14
CASSSRGSPGELFF
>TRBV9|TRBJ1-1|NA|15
CASSAQGFVNTEAFF
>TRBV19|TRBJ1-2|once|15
CASSVTGQGAHGYTF
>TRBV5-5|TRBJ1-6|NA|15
CASSGTGNPNSPLHF
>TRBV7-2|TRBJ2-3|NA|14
CASSLGTTTDTQYF
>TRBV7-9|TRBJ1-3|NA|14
CASSDQGRGNTIYF
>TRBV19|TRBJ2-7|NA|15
CASSPSGTGDYEQYF